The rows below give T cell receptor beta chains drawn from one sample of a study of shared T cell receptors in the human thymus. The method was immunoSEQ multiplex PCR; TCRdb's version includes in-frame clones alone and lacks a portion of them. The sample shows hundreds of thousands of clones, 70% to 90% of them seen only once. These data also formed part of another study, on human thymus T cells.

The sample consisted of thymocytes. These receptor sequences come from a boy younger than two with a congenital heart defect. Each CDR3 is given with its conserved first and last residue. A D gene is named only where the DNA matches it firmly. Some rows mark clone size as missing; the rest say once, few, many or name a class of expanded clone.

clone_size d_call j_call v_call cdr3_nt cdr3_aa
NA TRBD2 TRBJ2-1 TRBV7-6 TGTGCCAGCAACGGGGAACTAGCGGGAGAAAGTGGCTACAATGAGCAGTTCTTC CASNGELAGESGYNEQFF
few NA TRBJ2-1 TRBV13 TGTGCCAGCAGCTCCTCTGGGGCGACTTACAATGAGCAGTTCTTC CASSSSGATYNEQFF
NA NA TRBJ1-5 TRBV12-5 TGTGCTAGTGGTTTCTCCCTGGGGGCAGGCAATCAGCCCCAGCATTTT CASGFSLGAGNQPQHF
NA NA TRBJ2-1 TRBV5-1 TGCGCCAGCAGCTTTGCAGGCCATGAGCAGTTCTTC CASSFAGHEQFF
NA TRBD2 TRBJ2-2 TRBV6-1 TGTGCCAGCAGTGAAGGGGTAGCGGGAGGGTCCACCGGGGAGCTGTTTTTT CASSEGVAGGSTGELFF
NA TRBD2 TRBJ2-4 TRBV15 TGTGCCACCAGCAGCCTAGCGGGAGGTAACTGGGCCAAAAACATTCAGTACTTC CATSSLAGGNWAKNIQYF
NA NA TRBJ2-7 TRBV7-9 TGTGCCAGCAGCTCAGGGGTTATGGCTAGGTTGTTC CASSSGVMARLF
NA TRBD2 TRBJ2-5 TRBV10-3 TGTGCCATCAGTGAGGTGGGGGGGAGCCAGTACTTC CAISEVGGSQYF
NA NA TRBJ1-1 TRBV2 TGTGCCAGCAATCCGGGAGGGGCGAACACTGAAGCTTTCTTT CASNPGGANTEAFF
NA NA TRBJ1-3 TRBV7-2 TGTGCCAGCAGCTTTGCCTACGGCCCGGCGGGTGGAAACACCATATATTTT CASSFAYGPAGGNTIYF
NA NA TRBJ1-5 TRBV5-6 TGTGCCAGCAGCTTGAAGCTGCGAGATCAGCCCCAGCATTTT CASSLKLRDQPQHF
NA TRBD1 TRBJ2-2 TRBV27 TGTGCCAGCACGGACAGGGTTGAGAACACCGGGGAGCTGTTTTTT CASTDRVENTGELFF
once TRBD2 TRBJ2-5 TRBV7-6 TGTGCCAGCAGCTCACCCGCGATAGCGGGAGGGTGGGAGACCCAGTACTTC CASSSPAIAGGWETQYF
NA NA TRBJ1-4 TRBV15 TGTGCCACCAGCAGTTCCTGGGGGGGGAAGAATGAAAAACTGTTTTTT CATSSSWGGKNEKLFF
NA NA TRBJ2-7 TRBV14 TGTGCCAGCAGCCAAGAACTATACTACGAGCAGTACTTC CASSQELYYEQYF